The rows below give T cell receptor beta chains drawn from one sample of a study of cytomegalovirus exposure and HLA in healthy donors. Data came from immunoSEQ multiplex PCR; TCRdb stores just in-frame clones and leaves some out. Of 100,000 to 150,000 clones in the sample, over 75% were seen once. The sample consisted of PBMCs. These TCRs come from a male donor in good health and CMV-seropositive. The CDR3 runs from the conserved cysteine through the conserved F or W. The D gene is left open where the match is weak. Clone size appears in some rows only: once, few, many, or a class for an expanded clone.

J | D | V | size | length | CDR3 | DNA
TRBJ2-1 | TRBD2 | TRBV11-2 | - | 15 | CASSLVGGGYNEQFF | TGTGCCAGCAGCTTAGTGGGGGGGGGATACAATGAGCAGTTCTTC
TRBJ2-3 | - | TRBV6-5 | - | 13 | CASKREYEDTQYF | TGTGCCAGCAAACGGGAATATGAAGATACGCAGTATTTT
TRBJ1-1 | - | TRBV6-5 | - | 14 | CASSRITGGTEAFF | TGTGCCAGCAGCCGGATAACCGGGGGTACTGAAGCTTTCTTT
TRBJ1-4 | TRBD1 | TRBV4-1 | - | 15 | CASSQEGQGREKLFF | TGCGCCAGCAGCCAAGAGGGACAGGGGCGGGAAAAACTGTTTTTT
TRBJ1-5 | - | TRBV2 | - | 14 | CASGHRVGNQPQHF | TGTGCCAGCGGCCATCGGGTTGGCAATCAGCCCCAGCATTTT
TRBJ1-2 | - | TRBV28 | few | 14 | CASRREGAYYGYTF | TGTGCCAGCAGGAGAGAGGGCGCGTACTATGGCTACACCTTC
TRBJ1-6 | - | TRBV6-4 | - | 15 | CASSDVQGGNSPLHF | TGTGCCAGCAGTGACGTGCAGGGTGGGAATTCACCCCTCCACTTT
TRBJ1-1 | - | TRBV5-1 | - | 14 | CASSFDGGNTEAFF | TGCGCCAGCAGCTTCGACGGGGGGAACACTGAAGCTTTCTTT
TRBJ1-1 | - | TRBV6-1 | - | 11 | CASSALTEAFF | TGTGCCAGCAGCGCTCTAACTGAAGCTTTCTTT
TRBJ1-5 | - | TRBV21-1 | - | 13 | CASSNGGDAPQHF | TGTGCCAGCAGCAATGGGGGGGACGCGCCCCAGCATTTT
TRBJ2-7 | - | TRBV5-1 | - | 16 | CASSLGAGKGSYEQYF | TGCGCCAGCAGCTTGGGCGCAGGGAAGGGTTCCTACGAGCAGTACTTC
TRBJ1-4 | - | TRBV19 | few | 15 | CASSIGGNHNEKLFF | TGTGCCAGTAGTATCGGAGGGAACCATAATGAAAAACTGTTTTTT
TRBJ1-5 | TRBD1 | TRBV2 | - | 14 | CASSEGRGPQPQHF | TGTGCCAGCAGTGAAGGCAGGGGGCCTCAGCCCCAGCATTTT
TRBJ2-7 | TRBD2 | TRBV6-5 | - | 14 | CASSYGGRGYEQYF | TGTGCCAGCAGTTACGGCGGGAGAGGATACGAGCAGTACTTC
TRBJ2-3 | TRBD2 | TRBV6-5 | - | 16 | CASSYSGSGSTDTQYF | TGTGCCAGCAGTTACTCGGGTAGCGGGTCAACAGATACGCAGTATTTT